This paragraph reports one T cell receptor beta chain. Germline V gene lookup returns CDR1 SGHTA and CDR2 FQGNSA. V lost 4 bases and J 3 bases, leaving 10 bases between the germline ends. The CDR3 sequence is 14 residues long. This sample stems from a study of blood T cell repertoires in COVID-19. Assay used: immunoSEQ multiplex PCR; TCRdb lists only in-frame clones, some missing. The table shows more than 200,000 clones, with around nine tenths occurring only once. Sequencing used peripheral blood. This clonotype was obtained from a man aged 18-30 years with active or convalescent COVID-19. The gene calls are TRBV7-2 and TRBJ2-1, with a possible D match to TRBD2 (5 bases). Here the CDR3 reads CASSSLAFYNEQFF. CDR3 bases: TGTGCCAGCAGCTCTCTAGCCTTCTACAATGAGCAGTTCTTC.